This entry lists 9 T cell receptor beta chains sequenced from one sample in a study of Graves' ophthalmopathy and Graves' hyperthyroidism. The TCR beta CDR3 regions underwent amplification from RNA transcripts. The authors performed first-round RT-PCR with HTBI primers and then a second-round multiplex PCR. Via MiXCR, TCRdb re-called the multiplex PCR reads, giving one row per CDR3 protein. This repertoire shows over a million distinct CDR3 sequences, about 36% found once; its top ten account for over 8.5%. Sequencing was performed on peripheral blood or thyroid tissue (not recorded which). The receptors originated from an adult man with Graves' hyperthyroidism.

CDR3 nucleotide sequence: TGTGCCAGCAGCTTGGGGACAGGCGCATATAATTCACCCCTCCACTTT. This codes for CASSLGTGAYNSPLHF. This rearrangement joins TRBV5-6 to TRBJ1-6, with 7 positions matching TRBD1. CDR3 size: 16 residues. The V segment lost 0 bases and the J segment 4 bases; nucleotides outside the gene matches: 4. CDR1 and CDR2 from the germline V gene are SGHDT and YYEEEE.

This clonotype was counted many times. The chain combines TRBV4-3 with TRBJ1-5; 9 bases agree with TRBD1. The CDR3 contains 16 residues. V gave up 1 base and J gave up 0 bases; unmatched junction bases: 1. The germline CDR1 and CDR2 sequences are LGHNA and YSLEER. CDR3 coding DNA: TGCGCCAGCAGCCAAGGGACAGGGGTTAGCAATCAGCCCCAGCATTTT. It is translated as CASSQGTGVSNQPQHF.

This clonotype was seen at least ten times. The chain uses TRBV19 and TRBJ1-1; D might be TRBD1 (6 bases). In germline, CDR1 is LNHDA, CDR2 SQIVND (reference sequence). The V end lost 10 bases, the J end lost 5 bases, and 14 bases lay between the germline ends. The CDR3 sequence is 12 residues long. DNA for the CDR3: TGTGCCACCACACAGGGATTTACTGAAGCTTTCTTT. This translates into CATTQGFTEAFF.

On this clonotype: A much larger clone is a single base away; this may be a read error. The CDR3 reads CASGRNAEQQYF. DNA of the CDR3: TGTGCCAGCGGGAGGAACGCGGAGCAGCAGTACTTC. The genes are TRBV5-5 and TRBJ2-7; possible D gene TRBD2, 6 bases. The V and J ends lost 7 bases and 8 bases respectively, with 16 bases between them. This CDR3 is 12 amino acids long. Germline V CDR1 and CDR2: SGHKS, YYEKEE (reference sequence).

This clonotype was picked up a small number of times. This chain joins TRBV6-6 and TRBJ1-4; D is unresolved. The V end was cut by 8 bases, the J end by 8 bases, with 15 bases between. The CDR3 contains 13 residues. Germline values: CDR1 MNHNY, CDR2 SVGAGI (reference sequence). The CDR3 loop reads CASRAGSWEKLFF. The CDR3 DNA reads TGTGCCAGCCGGGCCGGGAGTTGGGAAAAACTGTTTTTT.

This clonotype has a count of ten or more. The rearrangement links TRBV24-1 to TRBJ2-5; the match to TRBD2 covers 14 bases. The CDR3 extends over 17 amino acids. Germline CDR1 KGHDR, CDR2 SFDVKD. The V segment lost 3 bases and the J segment 1 base; nucleotides outside the gene matches: 3. CDR3 residues: CATSDPGLAGGQETQYF. CDR3 coding DNA: TGTGCCACCAGTGATCCCGGACTAGCGGGGGGCCAAGAGACCCAGTACTTC.

On this clonotype: This CDR3 fails to terminate in the conserved phenylalanine or tryptophan, so it likely reflects a read error. The DNA is left out, because the CDR3 cannot be placed on it with certainty; the CDR3 is given as TCRdb lists it. The gene calls are TRBV5-1 and TRBJ1-4; the DNA was not used to check the table's D call, TRBD1. Germline CDR1 SGHRS, CDR2 YFSETQ. The CDR3 extends over 9 residues, inclusive of both ends. CDR3 residues: CASSYTGGA.

The chain recombines TRBV30 with TRBJ1-1, with D hard to call. Trimming cost V 4 bases and J 0 bases, with 9 bases left between them. Germline-derived CDR1 and CDR2 are GTSNPN and SVGIG (reference sequence). The CDR3 contains 13 residues. The CDR3 DNA follows: TGTGCCTGGATTGTAGGGTTGAACACTGAAGCTTTCTTT. This sequence encodes CAWIVGLNTEAFF.

This clonotype was picked up many times. The rearrangement joins TRBV10-3 to TRBJ1-1; no firm D call. The CDR3 covers 13 residues. Trimming stripped 8 bases from V and 3 bases from J, with 13 bases between. CDR1 is ENHRY, CDR2 SYGVKD, per germline. CDR3: CAIFSVGYTEAFF. The CDR3 DNA follows: TGTGCCATCTTCAGTGTTGGATACACTGAAGCTTTCTTT.